A single TCR beta chain is shown here with its context. Only a few counts were recorded for this clonotype. What this receptor recognizes is not known. Nothing much larger sits one base from this clone, and base qualities are not available. These data are taken from a study of T cell repertoires in enteric fever (dated by TCRdb to between 2017 and 2018). Notes on the research overall: The study reconstructed the Salmonella-specific repertoire of circulating effector CD4+ T cells from volunteers experimentally challenged with Salmonella Typhi or Paratyphi A. Circulating effector CD4+ T cells that responded to Salmonella infection were identified with mass cytometry. T cell staining, including ex vivo staining, was performed with tetramers loaded with CdtB(105-125) peptide variants (SP110Y, ST110H). In the study, T cell receptor sequencing was integrated with live fluorescence barcoding, mass cytometry and unbiased single-cell cloning. On the study overall, not on this receptor specifically: The study pinpointed HlyE and CdtB as immunodominant T cell antigens specific to S. Typhi and S. Paratyphi A. Cross-reactive responses against distantly related Salmonella serovars, as well as clones recognizing antigens unique to S. Typhi or S. Paratyphi A, were included among the expanded clonotypes. The accumulation of T cells that did not cross-react between serovars appeared to be driven by single amino acid variations in CdtB and PhoN, the immunodominant proteins.

CDR1 and CDR2, looked up from the germline V gene, are SGHTA and FQGTGA. The CDR3, from cysteine to phenylalanine, totals 13 residues. Of the read, only the CDR3 DNA is kept; its 39 bases are in frame from base 1. V drops 5 bases and J drops 4 bases, leaving 10 bases in between. The instrument given in TCRdb is Illumina MiSeq. TCRdb itself trimmed the public reads at Q25 with fastp, ran MiXCR and retained productive beta chains. Every distinct CDR3 protein forms one entry, paired with its most common genes and DNA. The sample contains 1,500 to 2,000 distinct CDR3 sequences, under 45% of them found a single time. Around 18% of the sample is taken by the ten largest.

This sequence uses TRBV7-3 and TRBJ2-3; no D gene can be assigned with confidence. Sequenced sample: CCR7- CD38- CD4+ T cells from PBMCs. The clonotype originates from a human donor with Salmonella enteric fever, either typhoid or paratyphoid (not recorded which). The nucleotides are TGTGCCAGCAGCCTCAAAGGAGCAGATACGCAGTATTTT. Its protein reads: CASSLKGADTQYF.